These 7 T cell receptor beta chains came from one sample sequenced in a study of long-term antiretroviral therapy in people with HIV. At the survey level, the v3.0 immunoSEQ assay was run. The data were produced by immunoSEQ multiplex PCR, yet TCRdb's version contains in-frame clones alone and is incomplete. The sample has approximately 17,000 clones; 80% to 90% are singletons. The input for sequencing was unsorted PBMCs, taken 0.6 years after starting antiretroviral therapy. The receptors were sampled from a woman between 18 and 29 years old with HIV.

This CDR3 reads CASSPGQGSSGANVLTF. Here the CDR3 DNA reads TGTGCCAGCAGTCCGGGACAGGGCTCATCTGGGGCCAACGTCCTGACTTTC. This chain links TRBV2 with TRBJ2-6, with 9 bases aligning to TRBD1. This CDR3 comprises 17 residues. CDR1 and CDR2 (germline): SNHLY, FYNNEI. Trimming removed 5 bases from V and 1 base from J; junction bases left unmatched: 6.

The chain carries TRBV7-8 and TRBJ1-4, with D perhaps TRBD1 (5 bases). Germline V CDR1 and CDR2: SGHVS, FQNEAQ. There are 15 residues in the CDR3. Deletions cut 6 bases from V and 5 bases from J, with 16 bases between. This CDR3 is CASSITWDPNEKLFF. The DNA of the CDR3 is TGTGCCAGCAGTATTACGTGGGACCCGAATGAAAAACTGTTTTTT. Full variable domain (missing parts from reference TRBV7-8 and TRBJ1-4): GAGVSQSPRYKVAKRGQDVALRCDPISGHVSLFWYQQALGQGPEFLTYFQNEAQLDKSGLPSDRFFAERPEGSVSTLKIQRTQQEDSAVYLCASSITWDPNEKLFFGSGTQLSVL.

This chain joins TRBV5-6 and TRBJ2-1; no clear D. This CDR3 is 16 amino acids long. V shed 0 bases and J shed 7 bases, with 17 bases lying between them. CDR1 is SGHDT, CDR2 YYEEEE, per germline. CDR3 region: CASSLDVTPAPNEQFF. For the CDR3, the DNA is TGTGCCAGCAGCTTGGACGTGACGCCCGCCCCTAATGAGCAGTTCTTC.

The genes are TRBV5-1 and TRBJ2-2; the D gene is possibly TRBD1 (6 bases). Trimming took off 4 bases at V and 0 bases at J, with 13 bases between the two ends. The CDR3 extends over 16 amino acids. Germline-derived CDR1 and CDR2 are SGHRS and YFSETQ. This CDR3 is CASSQGHLANTGELFF. DNA for the CDR3: TGCGCCAGCAGCCAGGGGCATCTCGCGAACACCGGGGAGCTGTTTTTT.

The rearrangement joins TRBV2 to TRBJ2-7, with no clear D. V was trimmed by 8 bases and J by 7 bases, leaving 15 bases between them. The CDR3 loop spans 12 amino acids. Germline-derived CDR1 and CDR2 are SNHLY and FYNNEI. CDR3 bases: TGTGCCAGCCGTATCCAGGCTGAGGAGCAGTACTTC. It encodes CASRIQAEEQYF.

This clone has a single count. The CDR3 nucleotides are TGTGCCAGCAGCCCCGGGGGGTTCGGCTACACCTTC. Its protein product is CASSPGGFGYTF. V and J are TRBV7-6 and TRBJ1-2; D may be TRBD1 (5 bases). Germline CDR1 and CDR2: SGHVS and FNYEAQ. This CDR3 is built from 12 residues. Trimming removed 5 bases from V and 8 bases from J, with 12 bases in between.

The gene calls are TRBV15 and TRBJ1-4; the D gene is possibly TRBD1 (6 bases). Germline CDR1 LNHNV, CDR2 YYDKDF (reference sequence). V lost 0 bases and J 3 bases, leaving 11 bases between the germline ends. The CDR3 is 16 residues long. The CDR3 DNA reads TGTGCCACCAGCAGAGATTGGGGGCATGCTAATGAAAAACTGTTTTTT. As protein: CATSRDWGHANEKLFF.